The following is a T cell receptor (beta chain) sequence with its context. Its target is not known. The sample belongs to a study of cytomegalovirus exposure and HLA in healthy donors. About the research overall: The approximately 110 validation repertoires used the same platform as the roughly 670 first-cohort repertoires, a later analysis reported. Points from the study as a whole: The study labeled 164 TCR beta chains cytomegalovirus-associated. Specific recognition of CMV antigens was confirmed in vitro for a few chains (all CMV-associated).

Profiling relied on immunoSEQ multiplex PCR, and the TCRdb table lists in-frame clones only, not all of them. The data hold 200,000 to 250,000 clones, with roughly 84% observed a single time. The donors were members of the validation cohort, which comprised 120 subjects and was separate from the first cohort of 600 to 850 subjects. This TCR came from a woman under 30 in good health and CMV-seropositive. Input material: PBMCs.

CDR3 coding DNA: TGTGCCAGCAGCGCACTTAGCGGGAGCTCCTACAATGAGCAGTTCTTC. It is translated as CASSALSGSSYNEQFF. This rearrangement joins TRBV7-9 to TRBJ2-1; 9 positions agree with TRBD2. The V segment lost 5 bases and the J segment 0 bases; nucleotides outside the gene matches: 5. This CDR3 spans 16 amino acids. In germline, CDR1 is SEHNR, CDR2 FQNEAQ (reference sequence).